This is a list of T cell receptor beta chains from one sample in a study of T cells in Graves' hyperthyroidism and ophthalmopathy. TCRdb reprocessed the multiplex PCR reads with MiXCR, giving one entry per CDR3 protein. This sample has more than 650,000 distinct CDR3 sequences, with approximately 14% found just once. The material sequenced was blood. These receptors were collected from a woman aged 18-29 years with Graves' hyperthyroidism. Both conserved end residues are trimmed from each CDR3. A D gene is named only where the DNA matches it firmly.

cdr3_aa: ASSVDRVGSYEQY; d_call: TRBD1; j_call: TRBJ2-7; v_call: TRBV7-3
cdr3_aa: ASSLSTDRASTEAF; d_call: TRBD1; j_call: TRBJ1-1; v_call: TRBV28
cdr3_aa: ASSIIGADTDTQY; d_call: -; j_call: TRBJ2-3; v_call: TRBV6-1
cdr3_aa: ASSVPRDQETQY; d_call: -; j_call: TRBJ2-5; v_call: TRBV7-9
cdr3_aa: ASSLTGRLGYT; d_call: -; j_call: TRBJ1-2; v_call: TRBV28
cdr3_aa: ASSQREDEQY; d_call: TRBD2; j_call: -; v_call: TRBV7-9
cdr3_aa: SARVPTRDSGHYEQY; d_call: -; j_call: TRBJ2-7; v_call: TRBV20-1
cdr3_aa: ASSPKDRGGTEAF; d_call: TRBD1; j_call: TRBJ1-1; v_call: TRBV18
cdr3_aa: ASSEVAGRGPETQY; d_call: TRBD2; j_call: TRBJ2-5; v_call: TRBV6-1
cdr3_aa: ASSLGGFRREGPYNEQF; d_call: TRBD2; j_call: TRBJ2-1; v_call: TRBV11-2
cdr3_aa: SARGTDSSLYEQY; d_call: TRBD1; j_call: TRBJ2-7; v_call: TRBV20-1
cdr3_aa: ASSETGKETQY; d_call: -; j_call: TRBJ2-5; v_call: TRBV25-1
cdr3_aa: ASSPGTGGVYEQY; d_call: TRBD1; j_call: TRBJ2-7; v_call: TRBV18
cdr3_aa: ASSGSGTGKETQY; d_call: TRBD1; j_call: TRBJ2-5; v_call: TRBV25-1
cdr3_aa: ASSPLIRGQGTEAF; d_call: -; j_call: TRBJ1-1; v_call: TRBV18
cdr3_aa: ATSDQDRELKETQY; d_call: TRBD1; j_call: TRBJ2-5; v_call: TRBV24-1
cdr3_aa: ASGLVLGETQY; d_call: -; j_call: TRBJ2-5; v_call: TRBV12-5
cdr3_aa: SAKSGTGELF; d_call: -; j_call: TRBJ2-2; v_call: TRBV20-1
cdr3_aa: ASTDPGNEKLF; d_call: -; j_call: TRBJ1-4; v_call: TRBV5-1
cdr3_aa: ALEGTAYNEQF; d_call: -; j_call: TRBJ2-1; v_call: TRBV30
cdr3_aa: ASSLMMGYT; d_call: -; j_call: TRBJ1-2; v_call: TRBV12-3/TRBV12-4
cdr3_aa: ASSLGLAVQETQY; d_call: TRBD2; j_call: TRBJ2-5; v_call: TRBV7-2
cdr3_aa: ASSFGTGMDEKLF; d_call: TRBD1; j_call: TRBJ1-4; v_call: TRBV27
cdr3_aa: ASSLLALTGVYNEQF; d_call: TRBD1; j_call: TRBJ2-1; v_call: TRBV14
cdr3_aa: ASSESRLAGGDNEQF; d_call: TRBD2; j_call: TRBJ2-1; v_call: TRBV10-2
cdr3_aa: ASSVADGQPVYGYT; d_call: -; j_call: TRBJ1-2; v_call: TRBV9
cdr3_aa: ASSSRLAVTDTQY; d_call: TRBD2; j_call: TRBJ2-3; v_call: TRBV27
cdr3_aa: ATSRDSGFLFTGANSPLH; d_call: TRBD1; j_call: TRBJ1-6; v_call: TRBV15
cdr3_aa: ASSPFFGVNQPQH; d_call: -; j_call: TRBJ1-5; v_call: TRBV2
cdr3_aa: SARDHETVYQETQY; d_call: -; j_call: TRBJ2-5; v_call: TRBV20-1
cdr3_aa: ASSLIVGASTDTQY; d_call: -; j_call: TRBJ2-3; v_call: TRBV11-2
cdr3_aa: ASSRTETNYGYT; d_call: -; j_call: TRBJ1-2; v_call: TRBV3-1
cdr3_aa: SARDLTPRETQY; d_call: -; j_call: TRBJ2-5; v_call: TRBV20-1
cdr3_aa: ASSLASTGGETQY; d_call: -; j_call: TRBJ2-5; v_call: TRBV7-9
cdr3_aa: ASSLGRLNEQF; d_call: -; j_call: TRBJ2-1; v_call: TRBV2
cdr3_aa: SAWTGQETQY; d_call: -; j_call: TRBJ2-5; v_call: TRBV20-1
cdr3_aa: SVAPAGTNYGYT; d_call: -; j_call: TRBJ1-2; v_call: TRBV29-1
cdr3_aa: ASSLIGSIDNEQF; d_call: -; j_call: TRBJ2-1; v_call: TRBV7-9
cdr3_aa: ASSVGGGWNEQF; d_call: TRBD2; j_call: TRBJ2-1; v_call: TRBV9
cdr3_aa: ASSLGGSPGNTIY; d_call: -; j_call: TRBJ1-3; v_call: TRBV28
cdr3_aa: ASSPTGQGLYEQY; d_call: TRBD1; j_call: TRBJ2-7; v_call: TRBV9
cdr3_aa: SYKGSGAIDEQF; d_call: -; j_call: TRBJ2-1; v_call: TRBV20-1
cdr3_aa: ASSWLARSSYNEQF; d_call: -; j_call: TRBJ2-1; v_call: TRBV6-5
cdr3_aa: ATFRGGPGANVLT; d_call: -; j_call: TRBJ2-6; v_call: TRBV6-1
cdr3_aa: ASSPGTGGGPQH; d_call: -; j_call: TRBJ1-5; v_call: TRBV27
cdr3_aa: SVGPNYEQY; d_call: -; j_call: TRBJ2-7; v_call: TRBV20-1
cdr3_aa: ASSLSVGRGNYEQY; d_call: -; j_call: TRBJ2-7; v_call: TRBV27
cdr3_aa: ASSYSLVYEQY; d_call: -; j_call: TRBJ2-7; v_call: TRBV6-2/TRBV6-3
cdr3_aa: AWSQREQF; d_call: -; j_call: TRBJ2-1; v_call: TRBV30
cdr3_aa: ASSTGIQETQY; d_call: -; j_call: TRBJ2-5; v_call: TRBV6-1
cdr3_aa: ATSDLKRGATNEKLF; d_call: -; j_call: TRBJ1-4; v_call: TRBV24-1
cdr3_aa: ASRTTAGSYNSPLH; d_call: -; j_call: TRBJ1-6; v_call: TRBV6-2/TRBV6-3
cdr3_aa: ASSDSLPSGRNEQY; d_call: TRBD2; j_call: TRBJ2-7; v_call: TRBV6-4
cdr3_aa: ASSFSPGGGEKLF; d_call: -; j_call: TRBJ1-4; v_call: TRBV28